These T cell receptor beta chains were read from a single sample in a study of shared clonotypes between healthy human individuals. Only in-frame clones appear in the TCRdb table, and some are missing; sequencing was by immunoSEQ multiplex PCR. This sample has about a million clones, with less than 85% found just once. The material sequenced was memory CD4+ T cells sorted from blood. The receptors derive from a man younger than 30 in good health. Each CDR3 is given with its conserved first and last residue. D genes are given only for firm matches. Only some rows state a clone size, as once, few, many or a class for expanded clones.

v_gene	d_gene	abundance	j_gene	CDR3nt	CDR3aa
TRBV9	-	-	TRBJ1-1	TGTGCCAGCAGCCTCGACTTGAACACTGAAGCTTTCTTT	CASSLDLNTEAFF
TRBV7-2	TRBD2	-	TRBJ2-3	TGTGCCAGCTCTAGCGGTTACAGCACAGATACGCAGTATTTT	CASSSGYSTDTQYF
TRBV19	TRBD2	-	TRBJ2-1	TGTGCCAGTAGTATCGGGAGGGTAGCGGGAGTAATCGAGCAGTTCTTC	CASSIGRVAGVIEQFF
TRBV6-5	-	-	TRBJ1-6	TGTGCCAGCCGGAGGGGCGATAGTTCACCCCTCCACTTT	CASRRGDSSPLHF
TRBV9	TRBD2	-	TRBJ2-7	TGTGCCAGCAGCGCGGGACTAGCGGGCATAGCCGAGCAGTACTTC	CASSAGLAGIAEQYF
TRBV5-4	TRBD2	once	TRBJ2-2	TGTGCCACCCGGGGGGGGACTACGAACACCGGGGAGCTGTTTTTT	CATRGGTTNTGELFF
TRBV7-9	-	-	TRBJ2-5	TGTGCCAGCAGCTTAGCCCTGGGAGAGACCCAGTACTTC	CASSLALGETQYF
TRBV10-2	TRBD1	-	TRBJ1-5	TGCGCCAGCAGTAATCAGGGGGCGAGCAATCAGCCCCAGCATTTT	CASSNQGASNQPQHF
TRBV28	-	-	TRBJ2-7	TGTGCCAGCAGTTTTAGGGGGATCCCAGTCTACGAGCAGTACTTC	CASSFRGIPVYEQYF
TRBV5-1	-	-	TRBJ1-2	TGCGCCAGCCGATCGGGTACGGGTGGCTACACCTTC	CASRSGTGGYTF
TRBV29-1	TRBD1	-	TRBJ1-4	TGCAGCGTTACGACAGGGGCAACCGCAACTAATGAAAAACTGTTTTTT	CSVTTGATATNEKLFF
TRBV7-8	-	-	TRBJ2-5	TGTGCCAGCGACCCTCGCGGTAGCCCGGCCGGGGAGACCCAGTACTTC	CASDPRGSPAGETQYF
TRBV29-1	-	once	TRBJ1-2	TGCAGCGTACCCCAGGGGCAGATTGGCTACACCTTC	CSVPQGQIGYTF
TRBV5-1	-	few	TRBJ2-2	TGCGCCAGCAAAGGGGGAAGTGGGACCGGGGAGCTGTTTTTT	CASKGGSGTGELFF
TRBV9	-	-	TRBJ2-3	TGTGCCAGCAGCGCCTCTAGCGTTTCCGATACGCAGTATTTT	CASSASSVSDTQYF
TRBV7-9	-	-	TRBJ2-3	TGTGCCAGCAGTCCCGGGACCGGGGACTTCGATACGCAGTATTTT	CASSPGTGDFDTQYF
TRBV10-1	-	-	TRBJ2-3	TGCGCCGGTGCAGCGCAGTATTTT	CAGAAQYF
TRBV5-8	-	-	TRBJ1-6	TGTGCCAGCAGCTTTATATCAGCGGGCGGGCGGTCACCCCTCCACTTT	CASSFISAGGRSPLHF
TRBV4-3	-	-	TRBJ1-2	TGCGCCAGCAGCCAAGATCCCGACAGCCCCAGAGGTGGCTACACCTTC	CASSQDPDSPRGGYTF
TRBV7-2	-	-	TRBJ2-5	TGTGCCAGCAGCTTAGTGCCAGGCGGGTACCAAGAGACCCAGTACTTC	CASSLVPGGYQETQYF
TRBV2	-	-	TRBJ2-7	TGTGCCAGCAGTGAACAGACCGAGCAGTACTTC	CASSEQTEQYF
TRBV5-8	-	once	TRBJ2-1	TGTGCCAGCAGCTTGGGGGCAGGAGCCTACAATGAGCAGTTCTTC	CASSLGAGAYNEQFF
TRBV5-1	-	-	TRBJ2-2	TGCGCCAGCAGGGTTGAAGTTCCCGAAACCGGGGAGCTGTTTTTT	CASRVEVPETGELFF
TRBV6-1	-	-	TRBJ1-2	TGTGCCAGCAGTGAATCAGGAATCAGGGATTATGGCTACACCTTC	CASSESGIRDYGYTF
TRBV7-2	-	-	TRBJ1-1	TGTGCCAGCAGCCTAAACGGGGCTTGGACTGAAGCTTTCTTT	CASSLNGAWTEAFF
TRBV6-6	-	few	TRBJ2-2	TGTGCCAGCCAGGATAACACCGGGGAGCTGTTTTTT	CASQDNTGELFF